The clone carrying this T cell receptor beta chain appeared a few times. The target antigen is unknown. There are 19 residues in the CDR3. Germline lookup yields CDR1 SEHNR and CDR2 FQNEAQ (reference sequence). Trimming shortened V by 1 base and J by 1 base, and 20 bases separated the two germline ends. Regions amplified from RNA transcripts were the TCR beta CDR3 regions. First-round RT-PCR targeting the TCR CDR3 was performed with the HTBI primer set. TCRdb ran MiXCR on the multiplex PCR reads and lists one entry per CDR3 protein. Of some 490,000 distinct CDR3 sequences in the sample, approximately 16% were seen once. This sample was taken from a study of T cells in Graves' hyperthyroidism and ophthalmopathy. Study-wide findings and caveats: Ophthalmopathy was identified by the model a median around 5.9 months ahead of onset. Blood shared most expanded thyroid clonotypes above 0.001.

The TCR was taken from a woman aged 25 to 45 with Graves' ophthalmopathy. Sequencing used blood. This chain joins TRBV7-9 and TRBJ2-1, with a possible D match to TRBD2 (6 bases). The DNA for the CDR3 is TGTGCCAGCAGCTTAGGTTCGTCGGGAGCCAGCCTGTCCTACAATGAGCAGTTCTTC. As protein: CASSLGSSGASLSYNEQFF.